This TCR beta chain was profiled in a study of blood T cell repertoires in COVID-19. About the research overall: COVID-19 samples from acute and convalescent phases originated in the United States, Italy and Spain.

In the study's own analysis: Amplification of reference gene primers was used by the study to estimate nucleated cell counts. Sequenced by immunoSEQ multiplex PCR; TCRdb stores in-frame clones only, minus some. V and J calls plus clone size are reproduced from that table; the DNA served to infer D and trimming. The sample consists of 110,000 to 150,000 clones, about nine tenths of them appearing once. The CDR3 runs 16 residues. Trimming left V 3 bases short and J 4 bases short, with 16 bases between. Germline V gene data show CDR1 as SGHNT and CDR2 as YYREEE (reference sequence). Adults between roughly 18 and 100 years of age took part from 24 US areas. Participants' own reports of clinical history determined their cohort assignment.

This sequence was found in a man between 60 and 70 years old who had recovered from COVID-19. What was sequenced was PBMCs or T cells enriched from blood (not recorded which). The chain has TRBV5-4 and TRBJ2-2; tentative D call: TRBD2 (5 bases). Here the CDR3 DNA reads TGTGCCAGCAGCTGGAGGTCGGCAGGCGGCACCGGGGAGCTGTTTTTT. It translates to CASSWRSAGGTGELFF.